These 32 T cell receptor beta chains were sequenced from one sample in a study of early T cells in non-severe SARS-CoV-2 infection. Each CDR3 protein gets one entry after TCRdb re-called the 5' RACE reads with MiXCR. Seen here are 65,000 to 95,000 distinct CDR3 sequences, 11% to 15% observed once, and the top ten hold 11%. Sequenced material: whole blood. The receptors come from an adult who was a healthcare worker with PCR-confirmed SARS-CoV-2 infection or an uninfected control (not recorded which).

V gene TRBV6-5 combines with J gene TRBJ2-3, with 9 bases aligning to TRBD2. CDR3 length: 15 residues. Germline trimming cut 7 bases from V and 4 bases from J; bases unmatched to any gene: 9. Germline CDR1 reads MNHEY; CDR2 reads SVGAGI. The CDR3 here is CASTPSRGGSDTQYF. The CDR3 region has the DNA TGTGCCAGCACACCCTCGCGGGGGGGCTCAGATACGCAGTATTTT.

V usage is TRBV3-1 and J usage is TRBJ1-1, with no clear D. V was clipped by 3 bases and J by 1 base, with 6 bases between them. Germline CDR1 and CDR2: LGHDT and YNNKEL (reference sequence). The CDR3 contains 13 residues. The CDR3 DNA reads TGTGCCAGCAGCCAGAACAAGAACACTGAAGCTTTCTTT. It specifies CASSQNKNTEAFF.

In this sample, this clonotype turned up a few times. The chain uses TRBV5-1 and TRBJ2-5; D gene uncertain. Germline V lookup: CDR1 SGHRS, CDR2 YFSETQ. V was trimmed by 0 bases and J by 2 bases, leaving 11 bases between them. The CDR3 totals 15 residues. CDR3 in DNA: TGCGCCAGCAGCTTGGCCGCGGCGGAGCAAGAGACCCAGTACTTC. This translates into CASSLAAAEQETQYF.

This clonotype was picked up a small number of times. This chain's CDR3 is CASSLETGTYEQYF. The CDR3 DNA reads as TGTGCCAGCAGCTTAGAGACAGGGACCTACGAGCAGTACTTC. The rearrangement joins TRBV7-2 to TRBJ2-7; 7 bases line up with TRBD1. Germline V gene sequence: CDR1 SGHTA, CDR2 FQGNSA. This CDR3 spans 14 amino acids. Germline trimming cut 1 base from V and 2 bases from J; bases unmatched to any gene: 2.

The sample holds many counts of this clonotype. The chain uses TRBV20-1 and TRBJ2-1; D gene uncertain. The germline V gene has CDR1 DFQATT and CDR2 SNEGSKA (reference sequence). The CDR3 totals 16 residues. Between the trimmed V and J ends, which lost 0 bases and 0 bases, there was a span of 12 bases. The CDR3 loop reads CSARDRRSASYNEQFF. The CDR3 DNA reads as TGCAGTGCTAGAGACCGACGGTCCGCCTCCTACAATGAGCAGTTCTTC.

V is TRBV28 and J is TRBJ1-2; D might be TRBD1 (5 bases). The V and J ends lost 4 bases and 6 bases respectively, with 9 bases between them. The length of the CDR3 is 12 residues. The germline CDR1 and CDR2 sequences are MDHEN and SYDVKM. CDR3 in DNA: TGTGCCAGCAGTTCCGGGGCTCATGGCTACACCTTC. Amino acids: CASSSGAHGYTF.

The CDR3 here is CASSLAGRPAAFF. The CDR3 region has the DNA TGTGCCAGCAGCTTAGCAGGGAGGCCTGCGGCTTTCTTT. The genes are TRBV5-5 and TRBJ1-1; D is perhaps TRBD1 (5 bases). The CDR3 has 13 residues. V dropped 2 bases and J dropped 11 bases, with 16 bases sitting between them. From germline, CDR1 is SGHKS and CDR2 YYEKEE (reference sequence).

The chain employs TRBV18 and TRBJ1-4, with D possibly matching TRBD1 (5 bases). Germline lookup yields CDR1 KGHSH and CDR2 LQKENI. V dropped 8 bases and J dropped 8 bases, with 21 bases sitting between them. This CDR3 is 15 amino acids long. Here the CDR3 DNA reads TGTGCCAGCGCCCCCGCTGGCGTGGACAACGAAAAACTGTTTTTT. Its translation is CASAPAGVDNEKLFF.

In this sample, this clonotype turned up a few times. V usage is TRBV9 and J usage is TRBJ2-3, with TRBD2 matching 9 bases. Germline V CDR1 and CDR2: SGDLS, YYNGEE. V lost 7 bases and J lost 3; bases outside the gene matches: 9. The CDR3 is made up of 15 amino acids. CDR3 bases: TGTGCCAGCTGGCAGCGGGGGGATCCGACAGATACGCAGTATTTT. Amino acids: CASWQRGDPTDTQYF.

CDR3 coding DNA: TGTGCCAGCAGTTTACTAGCGGGGGGCGGGAATGAGCAGTTCTTC. It specifies CASSLLAGGGNEQFF. This chain uses TRBV6-2 or TRBV6-3 with TRBJ2-1; TRBD2 aligns across 12 bases. This CDR3 region has 15 residues. V was clipped by 4 bases and J by 7 bases; unmatched bases: 5. CDR1 MNHEY and CDR2 SVGEGT come from the germline V gene.

The chain employs TRBV4-2 and TRBJ1-1, with D maybe TRBD1 (6 bases). The CDR3 sequence is 14 residues long. V was pared by 4 bases and J by 3 bases, with 12 bases between. Germline CDR1 is LGHNA and CDR2 is YNFKEQ. The CDR3 nucleotides are TGTGCCAGCAGCCCAGGGACACTGGACACTGAAGCTTTCTTT. It specifies CASSPGTLDTEAFF.

The CDR3 DNA reads TGTGCCAGCAGCCCCTGGAAGGGGAAGAACACCGGGGAGCTGTTTTTT. The encoded protein is CASSPWKGKNTGELFF. The chain combines TRBV11-2 with TRBJ2-2, with D perhaps TRBD1 (5 bases). This CDR3 is built from 16 residues. CDR1 and CDR2 from the germline V gene are SGHAT and FQNNGV. Trimming shortened V by 5 bases and J by 1 base, and 14 bases separated the two germline ends.

This clonotype was recorded at least ten times. The V gene is TRBV28, the J gene TRBJ1-2; 7 bases agree with TRBD1. There are 16 residues in the CDR3. Looked up from germline, CDR1 is MDHEN and CDR2 is SYDVKM. V lost 3 bases to trimming and J lost 4 bases; unmatched junction nucleotides: 11. The CDR3 DNA reads as TGTGCCAGCAGTTTTCGGTACGGGGACAGCCTCTATGGCTACACCTTC. It is translated as CASSFRYGDSLYGYTF.

J is TRBJ2-5 and V is TRBV29-1; no clear D gene. Germline CDR1 reads SQVTM; CDR2 reads ANQGSEA. This CDR3 has 12 residues. V dropped 4 bases and J dropped 0 bases, with 6 bases sitting between them. The CDR3 DNA follows: TGCAGCGTTGTGCTCAACCAAGAGACCCAGTACTTC. Protein product: CSVVLNQETQYF.

This clonotype was observed a handful of times. V usage is TRBV20-1 and J usage is TRBJ1-4, with D possibly matching TRBD1 (5 bases). This CDR3 comprises 14 residues. The V end was cut by 0 bases, the J end by 8 bases, with 13 bases between. Germline lookup yields CDR1 DFQATT and CDR2 SNEGSKA (reference sequence). The CDR3, as DNA: TGCAGTGCTAGAGATGGGACCTCGGGAGAAAAACTGTTTTTT. This encodes CSARDGTSGEKLFF.

This clonotype showed up just a few times. The chain joins TRBV2 to TRBJ2-5; TRBD2 matches 14 bases. This CDR3 is built from 17 residues. V dropped 9 bases and J dropped 2; count of bases not matched to a gene: 11. In germline, CDR1 is SNHLY, CDR2 FYNNEI. CDR3 in amino acids: CASTALGTSGGQETQYF. CDR3 nucleotides: TGTGCCAGTACCGCACTGGGGACTAGCGGGGGACAAGAGACCCAGTACTTC.

This clonotype has only a few counts. This chain links TRBV28 with TRBJ2-7; the D gene could be TRBD1 or TRBD2 (7 bases each). The CDR3 totals 15 residues. The germline V gene encodes CDR1 MDHEN and CDR2 SYDVKM. Trimming took 6 bases from V and 2 from J, leaving 17 bases between them. The CDR3 DNA sequence: TGTGCCAGCAGCTTGGGGGGGACAGAGCCCTACGAGCAGTACTTC. Translation gives CASSLGGTEPYEQYF.

The chain uses TRBV28 and TRBJ1-2, with 8 bases lining up with TRBD1. V shed 6 bases, J shed 7 bases, and the junction held 4 bases outside the gene matches. Germline CDR1 MDHEN, CDR2 SYDVKM. There are 12 residues in the CDR3. The CDR3 loop is CASSSTGGGYTF. CDR3 DNA: TGTGCCAGCAGCTCCACAGGGGGTGGCTACACCTTC.

Points on this clonotype: This may be a read error: a much more frequent sequence differs by one nucleotide. V gene TRBV6-2 or TRBV6-3 combines with J gene TRBJ2-1; 8 bases match TRBD2. In germline, CDR1 is MNHEY, CDR2 SVGEGT. The CDR3 spans 15 residues. CDR3 DNA: TGTGCCAGCTGTTATTTGCGGGGGGATAACAATGAGCAGTTCTTC. Translating it yields CASCYLRGDNNEQFF.

This clonotype was seen a few times. The genes are TRBV7-9 and TRBJ1-2; maybe TRBD1 (6 bases). The CDR3 extends over 12 amino acids. The ends were cut back, 5 bases at V and 7 bases at J, with 11 bases in the middle. Per the germline V gene, CDR1 is SEHNR and CDR2 is FQNEAQ (reference sequence). As DNA, the CDR3 is TGTGCCAGCAGCCAACAGGGAACTGGCTACACCTTC. It yields the protein CASSQQGTGYTF. Full variable domain (remainder filled in from reference TRBV7-9 and TRBJ1-2): DTGVSQNPRHKITKRGQNVTFRCDPISEHNRLYWYRQTLGQGPEFLTYFQNEAQLEKSRLLSDRFSAERPKGSFSTLEIQRTEQGDSAMYLCASSQQGTGYTFGSGTRLTVV.

This clonotype was recorded a few times. The V and J genes are TRBV29-1 and TRBJ2-7; D call uncertain. Germline V lookup: CDR1 SQVTM, CDR2 ANQGSEA. CDR3 length: 11 amino acids. Trimming cost V 4 bases and J 6 bases, with 10 bases left between them. Here the CDR3 DNA reads TGCAGCGTTGGAACCCCGGCCGAGCAGTACTTC. As protein: CSVGTPAEQYF.

V gene TRBV7-2 combines with J gene TRBJ2-7, with 9 bases fitting TRBD1. The CDR3 covers 15 residues. Germline V gene lookup returns CDR1 SGHTA and CDR2 FQGNSA. The trim removed 1 base at V and 2 bases at J, leaving 3 bases unmatched. The CDR3 nucleotides read TGTGCCAGCAGCTTAGAGACAGGGGGTCCCTACGAGCAGTACTTC. Residues: CASSLETGGPYEQYF.

In this sample, this clonotype turned up many times. This chain links TRBV6-1 with TRBJ1-1, with a weak D call TRBD1 (5 bases). This CDR3 comprises 14 residues. Germline CDR1 and CDR2: MNHNS and SASEGT. V lost 9 bases and J lost 1, with 15 bases in between. The CDR3 region has the DNA TGTGCCAGTACACGGGGGGACCAGAACACTGAAGCTTTCTTT. It is translated as CASTRGDQNTEAFF.

The V and J genes are TRBV29-1 and TRBJ2-1, with D maybe TRBD2 (6 bases). This CDR3 region has 9 residues. Trimming removed 7 bases at V and 10 bases at J, with 8 bases between. The germline gives CDR1 SQVTM, CDR2 ANQGSEA. DNA for the CDR3: TGCAGCGGGGGGGACGAGCAGTTCTTC. The encoded protein is CSGGDEQFF.

This clonotype was observed at least ten times. V usage is TRBV12-3 or TRBV12-4 and J usage is TRBJ1-3, with TRBD1 as a possible D gene (5 bases). V lost 3 bases to trimming and J lost 3 bases, with 12 bases between them. CDR3 size: 15 residues. The CDR3 region has the DNA TGTGCCAGCAGTTTTCAGGGAAGAGTTGGAAACACCATATATTTT. Translated, it gives CASSFQGRVGNTIYF.

This clonotype was seen only a few times. This chain uses TRBV11-1 with TRBJ2-3; no clear D. Germline CDR1 is SGHAT and CDR2 is FQDESV (reference sequence). CDR3 length: 14 amino acids. Trimming left V 3 bases short and J 0 bases short, with 7 bases between. The CDR3 coding sequence is TGTGCCAGCAGCTTCCGACAAAGCACAGATACGCAGTATTTT. Its protein is CASSFRQSTDTQYF.

This chain joins TRBV5-1 and TRBJ1-5; possible D gene TRBD1, 5 bases. Per the germline V gene, CDR1 is SGHRS and CDR2 is YFSETQ. Trimming pared 1 base from V and 4 bases from J, leaving 9 bases between. The CDR3 spans 14 residues. The CDR3 DNA sequence: TGCGCCAGCAGCTTGACCGGGGGGAATCAGCCCCAGCATTTT. This gives the protein CASSLTGGNQPQHF.

This clonotype was detected ten times or more. V is TRBV5-1 and J is TRBJ2-1; D gene uncertain. The V gene's germline CDR1 is SGHRS and CDR2 YFSETQ. The CDR3 covers 15 residues. The V end was cut by 3 bases, the J end by 3 bases, with 13 bases between. The CDR3 loop is CASSSAPHLYNEQFF. The CDR3, as DNA: TGCGCCAGCAGCTCCGCACCGCACCTCTACAATGAGCAGTTCTTC. Together with reference TRBV5-1 and TRBJ2-1, the CDR3 gives the full variable domain: KAGVTQTPRYLIKTRGQQVTLSCSPISGHRSVSWYQQTPGQGLQFLFEYFSETQRNKGNFPGRFSGRQFSNSRSEMNVSTLELGDSALYLCASSSAPHLYNEQFFGPGTRLTVL.

This clonotype was seen only a few times. This chain connects TRBV7-2 to TRBJ2-3, with a weak D call TRBD2 (5 bases). V lost 6 bases and J 6 bases, leaving 16 bases between the germline ends. The germline V gene has CDR1 SGHTA and CDR2 FQGNSA. The CDR3 sequence is 14 residues long. CDR3 in DNA: TGTGCCAGCAGTTCTCGCGGACTTGTGGATACGCAGTATTTT. Its translation: CASSSRGLVDTQYF.

Only a few counts were recorded for this clonotype. V usage is TRBV7-2 and J usage is TRBJ1-2; 7 positions agree with TRBD1. CDR1 is SGHTA, CDR2 FQGNSA, per germline. The V and J ends lost 3 bases and 4 bases, in that order; junction bases with no gene match: 2. The CDR3 spans 13 residues. CDR3 amino acids: CASSFGDSYGYTF. In DNA form, the CDR3 reads TGTGCCAGCAGCTTTGGGGACAGCTATGGCTACACCTTC. The complete variable domain, with remaining parts taken from reference TRBV7-2 and TRBJ1-2, reads GAGVSQSPSNKVTEKGKDVELRCDPISGHTALYWYRQSLGQGLEFLIYFQGNSAPDKSGLPSDRFSAERTGGSVSTLTIQRTQQEDSAVYLCASSFGDSYGYTFGSGTRLTVV.

This clonotype has just a few counts. The chain joins TRBV5-6 to TRBJ2-3, with D perhaps matching TRBD1 or TRBD2 (6 bases each). Per the germline V gene, CDR1 is SGHDT and CDR2 is YYEEEE. The CDR3 sequence is 16 residues long. The V and J ends lost 4 bases and 6 bases respectively, with 21 bases between them. In DNA form, the CDR3 reads TGTGCCAGCAGCAGAATTACTAGCACGGGGGCCGATACGCAGTATTTT. As protein: CASSRITSTGADTQYF.

This clonotype was counted only a few times. The V call is TRBV7-8, the J call TRBJ2-1; 8 nucleotides match TRBD2. The CDR3 length is 14 residues. V dropped 3 bases and J dropped 10; count of bases not matched to a gene: 8. Germline values: CDR1 SGHVS, CDR2 FQNEAQ. The CDR3 DNA is TGTGCCAGCAGCTTGGCTGGGACTAGACGGGAGCAGTTCTTC. Its protein product is CASSLAGTRREQFF.